The 4 T cell receptor beta chains below all came from one sample that was sequenced in a study of blood T cell repertoires in COVID-19. Profiling relied on immunoSEQ multiplex PCR, and the TCRdb table lists in-frame clones only, not all of them. The sample contains approximately 150,000 clones, roughly 84% of which appear only once. Sequences were obtained from peripheral blood. The receptors come from a man in his thirties or forties with COVID-19, enrolled during active disease.

The chain has TRBV25-1 and TRBJ1-4, with D possibly matching TRBD1 (6 bases). The germline V gene encodes CDR1 MGHDK and CDR2 SYGVNS. V was clipped by 4 bases and J by 7 bases, with 16 bases between them. This CDR3 region has 15 residues. CDR3 protein: CASSASDRSGEKLFF. The DNA for the CDR3 is TGTGCCAGCAGTGCCTCCGACAGGTCAGGTGAAAAACTGTTTTTT.

This rearrangement joins TRBV5-1 to TRBJ2-7, with D possibly matching TRBD2 (6 bases). CDR1 SGHRS and CDR2 YFSETQ come from the germline V gene. The CDR3 sequence is 15 residues long. Trimming took 4 bases from V and 0 from J, leaving 14 bases between them. CDR3 sequence (DNA): TGCGCCAGCAGCCTCTTAGCGGAATTCTCCTACGAGCAGTACTTC. Translation: CASSLLAEFSYEQYF.

The J gene is TRBJ1-2, the V gene TRBV28; possible D gene TRBD1, 6 bases. Germline values: CDR1 MDHEN, CDR2 SYDVKM. This CDR3 is built from 14 residues. V was cut by 7 bases and J by 8 bases, with 20 bases left in between. Written as DNA, the CDR3 is TGTGCCAGCATCCTAGGGGGGGAAAGAGAGGGCTACACCTTC. This translates into CASILGGEREGYTF.

The J gene is TRBJ2-7, the V gene TRBV10-1; 9 positions match TRBD2. Trimming at V came to 4 bases and at J to 7 bases, leaving 20 bases not matched to a gene. Germline V lookup: CDR1 WNHNN, CDR2 SYGVQD (reference sequence). This CDR3 is built from 18 residues. In DNA, the CDR3 is TGCGCCAGCAGTGCGTCCGTAGGGGGGAGCGGGAGGACAGGTGAGCAGTACTTC. Translating it yields CASSASVGGSGRTGEQYF.